The sequence of this T cell receptor beta chain was determined in a study of cytomegalovirus exposure and HLA in healthy donors. Findings and limits, study-wide: Association with HLA alleles at 0.05 false discovery rate was found for 15,000 to 20,000 TCR beta sequences in a later analysis.

The CDR3 totals 12 residues. Germline V gives CDR1 SNHLY, CDR2 FYNNEI. Trimming stripped 6 bases from V and 6 bases from J, with 8 bases between. Researchers ran the PCR with 60 Vbeta and 13 Jbeta primers. Profiling relied on immunoSEQ multiplex PCR, and the TCRdb table lists in-frame clones only, not all of them. This table has about 65,000 clones, 70% to 85% appearing once. As for this clone: Its specificity is unknown.

The receptor was isolated from a girl aged 5 to 17 in good health and CMV-seropositive. V and J are TRBV2 and TRBJ2-2, with unresolved D. Material: PBMCs. CDR3 amino acids: CASRGSSGELFF. The CDR3 DNA is TGTGCCAGCAGGGGTAGCTCCGGGGAGCTGTTTTTT.